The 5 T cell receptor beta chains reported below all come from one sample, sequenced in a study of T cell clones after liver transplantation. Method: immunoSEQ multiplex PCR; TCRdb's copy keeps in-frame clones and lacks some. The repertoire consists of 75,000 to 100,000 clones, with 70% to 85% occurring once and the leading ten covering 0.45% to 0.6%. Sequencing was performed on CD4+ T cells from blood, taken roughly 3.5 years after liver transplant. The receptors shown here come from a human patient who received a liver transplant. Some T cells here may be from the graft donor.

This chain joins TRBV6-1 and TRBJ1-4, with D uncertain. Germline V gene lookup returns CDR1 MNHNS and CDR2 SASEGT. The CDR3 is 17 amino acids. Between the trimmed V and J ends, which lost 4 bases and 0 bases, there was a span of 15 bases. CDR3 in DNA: TGTGCCAGCAGTGGCCGATACTCCTCCACAACTAATGAAAAACTGTTTTTT. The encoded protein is CASSGRYSSTTNEKLFF.

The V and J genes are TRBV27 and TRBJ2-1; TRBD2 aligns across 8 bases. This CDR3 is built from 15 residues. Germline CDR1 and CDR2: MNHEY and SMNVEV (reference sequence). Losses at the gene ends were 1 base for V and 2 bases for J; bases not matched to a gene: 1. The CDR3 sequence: CASSLYGRAYNEQFF. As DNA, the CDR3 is TGTGCCAGCAGTTTATACGGGAGGGCCTACAATGAGCAGTTCTTC.

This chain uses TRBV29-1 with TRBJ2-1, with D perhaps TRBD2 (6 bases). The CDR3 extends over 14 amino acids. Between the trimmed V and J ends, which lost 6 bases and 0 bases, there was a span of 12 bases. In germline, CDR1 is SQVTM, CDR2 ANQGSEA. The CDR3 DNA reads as TGCAGCGTCGGGACTGCACGCTCCTACAATGAGCAGTTCTTC. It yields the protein CSVGTARSYNEQFF.

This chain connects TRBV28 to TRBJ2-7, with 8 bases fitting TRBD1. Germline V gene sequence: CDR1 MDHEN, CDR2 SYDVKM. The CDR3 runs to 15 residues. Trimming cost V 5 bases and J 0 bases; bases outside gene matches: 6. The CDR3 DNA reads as TGTGCCAGCAGTGACAGGGGCGTGGGCTCCTACGAGCAGTACTTC. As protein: CASSDRGVGSYEQYF.

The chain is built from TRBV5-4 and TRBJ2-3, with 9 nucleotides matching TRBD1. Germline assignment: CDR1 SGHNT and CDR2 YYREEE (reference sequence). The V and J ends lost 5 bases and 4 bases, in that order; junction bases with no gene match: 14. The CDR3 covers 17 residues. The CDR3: CASSPPGGQGVADTQYF. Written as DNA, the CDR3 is TGTGCCAGCAGTCCCCCAGGGGGACAGGGTGTTGCAGATACGCAGTATTTT.